This TCR beta chain derives from a study of blood T cell repertoires in COVID-19 (dated by TCRdb to 2018 to 2021). Looking at the study overall: Samples covering the acute and convalescent phases of COVID-19 were provided by collaborators in the United States, Italy and Spain. The material from the prospective study consisted of cDNA or gDNA derived from T cells, B-cell-depleted T cells, or PBMCs. Subjects who had been exposed to COVID-19, were actively infected with it, or had recovered from it provided the deeply sampled blood TCRbeta repertoires that made up the dataset. The repertoires were made available in a free public database intended to serve as a resource for research on the immune response to SARS-CoV-2. Samples came from the ongoing ImmuneRACE study (first 160 participants) plus 1,254 subjects from 6 global collaborators. Sample metadata almost always included a de-identified subject ID, COVID-19 status, age in years and sex. Where available, HLA class I and class II types were obtained from metadata supplied by the sample provider rather than from assay-based typing. What the work shows at the level of the full study, not this receptor alone: The amount of clinical and demographic metadata varied by source and participant and was provided uncurated.

Whole blood was collected in K2EDTA tubes by collaborating institutions according to the institutions' own protocols. For TCRbeta analysis, collaborators shipped samples as frozen whole blood, isolated PBMCs, or DNA extracted from either of those sample types. Note on this clone: Which antigen it targets is not known. The sample holds no much larger clone one base away, and base qualities are not on file.

TCRbeta CDR3 regions were amplified from genomic DNA by means of the immunoSEQ Assay, a bias-controlled multiplex PCR. The published analysis was carried out like this. Nucleated cell counts per sample were estimated from amplification of reference gene primers within the assay. Sequence reads were collapsed and filtered to measure the absolute abundance of every unique TCRbeta CDR3 rearrangement. Productive Simpson clonality was computed per sample as the square root of Simpson's diversity index over productive rearrangements. The table comes from immuneACCESS by way of TCRdb, which keeps in-frame sequences with V and J called. Part of the clones is missing from these tables; in studies checked, under half for an unresolved V gene and the rest for unknown reasons. That table is the source of V, J and clone size, and D and trimming were worked out from the DNA. Recorded for this sample are roughly 150,000 clones; around 80% of them occurred a single time. Roughly 15% of the sample is held by the ten biggest clonotypes.

At the junction V is shortened by 5 bases and J by 0 bases, with 8 bases in between. The germline V gene encodes CDR1 LNHNV and CDR2 YYDKDF (reference sequence). The CDR3 has 14 amino acids, counting the end cysteine and phenylalanine. The retained sequence is limited to the CDR3, 42 bases, with the frame set at the first base. What was sequenced was peripheral blood. This clonotype was sampled from a human donor with acute or convalescent COVID-19. The donor label of this sample is uncertain. This chain joins TRBV15 to TRBJ1-5, with TRBD1 as a weak D call on 5 bases. The DNA sequence follows: TGTGCCACCAGCCCAGGGTATAGCAATCAGCCCCAGCATTTT. Its coded protein is CATSPGYSNQPQHF.